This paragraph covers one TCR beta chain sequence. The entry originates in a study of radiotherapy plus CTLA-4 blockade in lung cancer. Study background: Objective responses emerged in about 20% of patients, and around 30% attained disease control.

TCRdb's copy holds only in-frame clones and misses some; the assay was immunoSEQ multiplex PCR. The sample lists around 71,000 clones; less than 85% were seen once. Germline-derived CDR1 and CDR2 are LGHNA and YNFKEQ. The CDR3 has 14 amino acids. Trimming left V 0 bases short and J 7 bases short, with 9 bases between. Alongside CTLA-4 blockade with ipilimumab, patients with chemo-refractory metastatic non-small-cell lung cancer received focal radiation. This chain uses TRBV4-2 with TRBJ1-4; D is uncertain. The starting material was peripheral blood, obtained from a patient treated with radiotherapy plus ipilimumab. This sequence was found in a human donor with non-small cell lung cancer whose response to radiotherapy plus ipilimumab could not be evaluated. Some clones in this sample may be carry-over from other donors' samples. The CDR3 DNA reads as TGTGCCAGCAGCCAAGATGCGTTTGGTGAAAAACTGTTTTTT. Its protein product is CASSQDAFGEKLFF.